In its sample, the clone carrying this T cell receptor (beta chain) was seen a few times. The data were obtained in a study of beta chain features in type 1 diabetes. Study in general: Over all samples combined, about 99,000,000 sorted cells were examined.

Of the isolated RNA, all was reverse transcribed, and so the sequenced material was expressed TCRB transcripts. Method: immunoSEQ multiplex PCR; TCRdb's copy keeps in-frame clones and lacks some. The sample has fewer than 900,000 clones, roughly a sixth seen once. Donors underwent one heparinised blood draw, 100 to 150 mL on average. The CDR3 is 18 amino acids. Trimming cost V 2 bases and J 7 bases, with 26 bases left between them. CDR1 is LNHNV, CDR2 YYDKDF, per germline (reference sequence). The clonotype comes from a woman between 18 and 29 years old in good health. Sequenced input: naive CD4+ T cells from blood. J is TRBJ1-2 and V is TRBV15; the D gene is possibly TRBD1 (5 bases). The CDR3 region is CATSRFGGNSGLSGGYTF. DNA of the CDR3: TGTGCCACCAGCAGATTTGGGGGGAACAGCGGTTTATCGGGTGGCTACACCTTC.